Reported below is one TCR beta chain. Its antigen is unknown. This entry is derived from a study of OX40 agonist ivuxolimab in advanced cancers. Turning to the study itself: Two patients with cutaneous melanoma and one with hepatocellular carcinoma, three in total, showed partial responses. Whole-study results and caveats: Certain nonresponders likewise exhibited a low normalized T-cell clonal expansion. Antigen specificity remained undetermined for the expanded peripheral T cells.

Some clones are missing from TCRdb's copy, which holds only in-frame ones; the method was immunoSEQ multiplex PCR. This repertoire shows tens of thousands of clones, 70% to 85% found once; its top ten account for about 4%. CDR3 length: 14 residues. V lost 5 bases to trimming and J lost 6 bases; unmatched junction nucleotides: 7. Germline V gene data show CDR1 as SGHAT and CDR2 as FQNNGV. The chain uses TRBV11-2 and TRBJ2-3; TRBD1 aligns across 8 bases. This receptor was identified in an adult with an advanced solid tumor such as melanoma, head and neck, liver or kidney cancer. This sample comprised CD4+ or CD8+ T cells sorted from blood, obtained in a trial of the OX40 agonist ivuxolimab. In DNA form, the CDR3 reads TGTGCCAGCAGCACCAGGACAGGGTGGGATACGCAGTATTTT. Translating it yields CASSTRTGWDTQYF.